The 11 T cell receptor beta chains reported below all come from one sample, sequenced in a study of PD-1 blockade in classical Hodgkin lymphoma. Assay used: immunoSEQ multiplex PCR; TCRdb lists only in-frame clones, some missing. The sample lists roughly 13,000 clones; over 80% were seen once. Each patient experienced a relapse that followed autologous stem cell transplantation, and brentuximab vedotin exposure varied. This material consisted of peripheral blood mononuclear cells (PBMCs), taken at baseline. Every receptor here comes from a human donor with classical Hodgkin lymphoma.

The genes are TRBV18 and TRBJ2-2, with 12 nucleotides matching TRBD2. The CDR3 totals 17 residues. CDR1 is KGHSH, CDR2 LQKENI, per germline. Trimming took 5 bases from V and 1 from J; bases not matched to a gene: 5. For the CDR3, the DNA is TGTGCCAGCTCATCAATGGGACTAGCGGGGAACACCGGGGAGCTGTTTTTT. Translated, it gives CASSSMGLAGNTGELFF.

The chain carries TRBV2 and TRBJ1-4; D is ambiguous. The germline V gene has CDR1 SNHLY and CDR2 FYNNEI. V was cut by 3 bases and J by 8 bases, with 1 base left in between. The CDR3 has 10 amino acids. CDR3 nucleotide sequence: TGTGCCAGCAGTGAGGAAAAACTGTTTTTT. This encodes CASSEEKLFF.

V usage is TRBV18 and J usage is TRBJ2-3; D not certain. The CDR3 has 13 residues. Germline V gene data show CDR1 as KGHSH and CDR2 as LQKENI. Between the trimmed V and J ends, which lost 0 bases and 6 bases, there was a span of 7 bases. The CDR3 spells CASSPPSSDTQYF. CDR3 sequence (DNA): TGTGCCAGCTCACCACCGTCCTCGGATACGCAGTATTTT.

This clone was found a few times. The rearrangement uses TRBV4-3 and TRBJ1-4; the D is unclear. The CDR3 has 18 residues. Germline V gene data show CDR1 as LGHNA and CDR2 as YSLEER. Between the trimmed V and J ends, which lost 0 bases and 6 bases, there was a span of 20 bases. DNA of the CDR3: TGCGCCAGCAGCCAAGAGTTAGTAGGGCCAGGACCGGATGAAAAACTGTTTTTT. Translating gives CASSQELVGPGPDEKLFF.

The rearrangement links TRBV5-1 to TRBJ2-7; tentatively, D is TRBD1 (6 bases). The CDR3 loop spans 14 amino acids. Germline-derived CDR1 and CDR2 are SGHRS and YFSETQ. V lost 0 bases to trimming and J lost 2 bases, with 9 bases between them. CDR3 amino acids: CASSLETGPYEQYF. CDR3 nucleotides: TGCGCCAGCAGCTTGGAAACAGGGCCCTACGAGCAGTACTTC.

This sequence joins TRBV6-1 and TRBJ1-5; D uncertain. This CDR3 comprises 14 residues. V lost 4 bases to trimming and J lost 0 bases, with 7 bases between them. Germline V gene lookup returns CDR1 MNHNS and CDR2 SASEGT. CDR3 nucleotide sequence: TGTGCCAGCAGTGTAGGAGATAGCAATCAGCCCCAGCATTTT. Translation gives CASSVGDSNQPQHF.

The V and J genes are TRBV6-5 and TRBJ1-4, with a possible D match to TRBD1 (5 bases). Germline V gene lookup returns CDR1 MNHEY and CDR2 SVGAGI. V lost 2 bases, J lost 6 bases, and 10 bases lay in between. The CDR3 extends over 14 amino acids. The DNA of the CDR3 is TGTGCCAGCAGTTACGCTGGGGGTGATGAAAAACTGTTTTTT. It is translated as CASSYAGGDEKLFF.

This sequence joins TRBV4-1 and TRBJ2-7; TRBD2 might be the D (6 bases). V was cut by 1 base and J by 5 bases, with 18 bases left in between. The CDR3 runs to 16 residues. Germline lookup yields CDR1 MGHRA and CDR2 YSYEKL. CDR3 in amino acids: CASSQGRLGTQDEQYV. The CDR3 DNA reads TGCGCCAGCAGCCAAGGAAGGTTGGGGACTCAAGACGAGCAGTACGTC.

This clone came up once. The rearrangement uses TRBV19 and TRBJ1-4; the match to TRBD1 covers 7 bases. Germline CDR1 reads LNHDA; CDR2 reads SQIVND (reference sequence). V trimming: 6 bases; J trimming: 8 bases; junction bases outside the gene matches: 6. The CDR3 is 13 amino acids. CDR3 region: CASRYRGWEKLFF. The CDR3 coding sequence is TGTGCCAGTAGATACAGGGGTTGGGAAAAACTGTTTTTT.

The CDR3 DNA sequence: TGTGCCAGCAGCCGGACAGGGGTGGATGGCTACACCTTC. This encodes CASSRTGVDGYTF. The V gene is TRBV6-5, the J gene TRBJ1-2, with TRBD1 matching over 9 bases. The CDR3 runs to 13 residues. Germline loops: CDR1 MNHEY, CDR2 SVGAGI. J was trimmed by 6 bases and V by 6 bases; bases with no gene match: 5.

This clone was seen a single time. This chain connects TRBV4-3 to TRBJ2-5; no clear D gene. The CDR3 is 13 amino acids. CDR1 is LGHNA, CDR2 YSLEER, per germline. Deletions cut 0 bases from V and 5 bases from J, with 7 bases between. The CDR3 here is CASSQDFGETQYF. Written as DNA, the CDR3 is TGCGCCAGCAGCCAAGATTTTGGGGAGACCCAGTACTTC.